These 28 T cell receptor beta chains came from one sample sequenced in a study of CD8 T cells in ankylosing spondylitis. One entry per CDR3 protein, called by TCRdb with MiXCR from the 5' RACE reads. This table has about 250,000 distinct CDR3 sequences, roughly a third appearing once. The sequenced material came from blood, either unsorted or a sorted T cell fraction (not recorded which). These receptors all stem from a male donor with ankylosing spondylitis or in good health (not recorded which).

V and J are TRBV5-5 and TRBJ2-7, with no clear D. Germline V CDR1 and CDR2: SGHKS, YYEKEE (reference sequence). The CDR3 has 15 residues. V lost 4 bases, J lost 2 bases, and 16 bases lay in between. The CDR3 DNA follows: TGTGCCAGCAGCGAGCACTCAAGACCCCCCTACGAGCAGTACTTC. Protein: CASSEHSRPPYEQYF.

This clonotype was seen only a few times. The J gene is TRBJ2-5, the V gene TRBV5-1; unclear D gene. Between the trimmed V and J ends, which lost 0 bases and 0 bases, there was a span of 6 bases. The CDR3 extends over 14 amino acids. Germline CDR1 is SGHRS and CDR2 is YFSETQ. The CDR3 DNA reads as TGCGCCAGCAGCTTGGGAGGTTACCAAGAGACCCAGTACTTC. Translating it yields CASSLGGYQETQYF.

This clonotype has more than one count but fewer than ten. This chain links TRBV7-9 with TRBJ2-5; D uncertain. The CDR3 contains 15 residues. Per the germline V gene, CDR1 is SEHNR and CDR2 is FQNEAQ (reference sequence). The ends were cut back, 2 bases at V and 2 bases at J, with 12 bases in the middle. The CDR3 DNA follows: TGTGCCAGCAGCTTACTGGGCGGTTTACAAGAGACCCAGTACTTC. Translation gives CASSLLGGLQETQYF.

This clonotype was detected a few times. The genes are TRBV18 and TRBJ1-1, with D maybe TRBD1 (5 bases). The germline V gene encodes CDR1 KGHSH and CDR2 LQKENI. This CDR3 is built from 15 residues. V was clipped by 3 bases and J by 4 bases, with 15 bases between them. CDR3 in amino acids: CASSPRGTLGTEAFF. CDR3 nucleotides: TGTGCCAGCTCACCCCGGGGGACGCTGGGCACTGAAGCTTTCTTT.

This clonotype was detected many times. This sequence joins TRBV6-1 and TRBJ1-1, with D unclear. Germline V gives CDR1 MNHNS, CDR2 SASEGT. The V gene lost 6 bases and the J gene lost 0 bases, with 11 bases spanning the gap. The CDR3 is 14 amino acids. CDR3 in amino acids: CASSLDTMNTEAFF. The DNA of the CDR3 is TGTGCCAGCAGCCTCGACACTATGAACACTGAAGCTTTCTTT.

The chain couples TRBV5-6 to TRBJ2-3; TRBD2 matches at 10 bases. The junction had 14 bases not matched to a gene; V was cut back by 4 bases and J by 6 bases. Germline-derived CDR1 and CDR2 are SGHDT and YYEEEE. The CDR3 runs 17 residues. CDR3 nucleotide sequence: TGTGCCAGCAGCCGTAGCGGGGGGACTACCCCACGGGATACGCAGTATTTT. Encoded protein: CASSRSGGTTPRDTQYF.

This clonotype turned up a few times. This chain connects TRBV4-2 to TRBJ2-5; TRBD1 aligns across 7 bases. Germline lookup yields CDR1 LGHNA and CDR2 YNFKEQ. V dropped 0 bases and J dropped 5; count of bases not matched to a gene: 9. The CDR3 totals 16 residues. CDR3 nucleotide sequence: TGTGCCAGCAGCCAAGATGTAAGACAGGGATTCGAGACCCAGTACTTC. Amino acids: CASSQDVRQGFETQYF.

The chain joins TRBV20-1 to TRBJ2-5, with 13 bases identical to TRBD2. Losses at the gene ends were 5 bases for V and 9 bases for J; bases not matched to a gene: 6. The CDR3 runs to 13 residues. Germline V gives CDR1 DFQATT, CDR2 SNEGSKA (reference sequence). The CDR3 spells CSAGGLAGASQYF. In nucleotides, the CDR3 is TGCAGTGCTGGAGGACTAGCGGGGGCCTCCCAGTACTTC.

The sample holds a few counts of this clonotype. The rearrangement links TRBV20-1 to TRBJ1-2; the match to TRBD1 covers 11 bases. This CDR3 contains 16 residues. Germline V CDR1 and CDR2: DFQATT, SNEGSKA (reference sequence). After removal of 1 base from V and 2 bases from J, the junction contained 6 bases not matched to a gene. The CDR3 nucleotides are TGCAGTGCTAGAGGGGACAGGGGGTTGGAAAACTATGGCTACACCTTC. Translating gives CSARGDRGLENYGYTF.

The V gene is TRBV6-1, the J gene TRBJ1-2; TRBD1 might be the D (5 bases). Germline CDR1 reads MNHNS; CDR2 reads SASEGT. V was pared by 5 bases and J by 3 bases, with 16 bases between. The CDR3 length is 15 residues. Here the CDR3 reads CASSPLGREDYGYTF. As DNA, the CDR3 is TGTGCCAGCAGTCCCCTGGGCAGGGAGGACTATGGCTACACCTTC.

This clonotype was observed a few times. The chain recombines TRBV7-9 with TRBJ2-3; D not resolved. The CDR3 sequence is 15 residues long. The ends were cut back, 2 bases at V and 3 bases at J, with 12 bases in the middle. The germline CDR1 and CDR2 sequences are SEHNR and FQNEAQ (reference sequence). The CDR3 loop is CASSLHGHPTDTQYF. The CDR3 DNA reads as TGTGCCAGCAGCTTACACGGGCATCCAACAGATACGCAGTATTTT.

This clonotype was detected once. The rearrangement joins TRBV29-1 to TRBJ2-2; 7 bases are shared with TRBD2. The CDR3 consists of 14 residues. CDR1 is SQVTM, CDR2 ANQGSEA, per germline. CDR3 DNA: TGCACCGTAGGGAGGGGCGCCGGCACCGGGGAGCTGTTTTTT. Protein: CTVGRGAGTGELFF.

The V and J genes are TRBV6-1 and TRBJ1-1; D gene uncertain. With 4 bases removed from V and 0 bases from J, the gap between germline ends came to 12 bases. Germline V CDR1 and CDR2: MNHNS, SASEGT. The CDR3 consists of 15 residues. The CDR3 DNA follows: TGTGCCAGCAGTGCATCCATTGACATGAACACTGAAGCTTTCTTT. This codes for CASSASIDMNTEAFF.

The chain recombines TRBV6-6 with TRBJ1-1; D is ambiguous. The ends were cut back, 6 bases at V and 4 bases at J, with 12 bases in the middle. The CDR3 totals 13 residues. Germline values: CDR1 MNHNY, CDR2 SVGAGI (reference sequence). The CDR3 region is CASSPPSVTEAFF. The CDR3 bases are TGTGCCAGCAGCCCCCCTTCGGTCACTGAAGCTTTCTTT.

V and J are TRBV5-6 and TRBJ1-2; D is ambiguous. This CDR3 has 15 residues. Trimming removed 2 bases at V and 0 bases at J, with 11 bases between. Germline CDR1 reads SGHDT; CDR2 reads YYEEEE. The CDR3 spells CASSFLERTNYGYTF. The CDR3 DNA follows: TGTGCCAGCAGCTTCCTAGAACGGACTAACTATGGCTACACCTTC.

The chain couples TRBV12-3 or TRBV12-4 to TRBJ2-1; 9 positions match TRBD1. CDR3 length equals 15 residues. Trimming cost V 2 bases and J 8 bases; bases outside gene matches: 7. The CDR3 spells CASSLITGGMDEQFF. The CDR3 nucleotides read TGTGCCAGCAGTTTAATTACAGGGGGCATGGATGAGCAGTTCTTC.

There are a few counts of this clonotype. V and J are TRBV7-2 and TRBJ1-5, with D maybe TRBD1 (5 bases). The germline V gene encodes CDR1 SGHTA and CDR2 FQGNSA. Between the trimmed V and J ends, which lost 5 bases and 5 bases, there was a span of 19 bases. This CDR3 is built from 16 residues. This CDR3 reads CASSPRVATIHQPQHF. Here the CDR3 DNA reads TGTGCCAGCAGCCCCAGGGTGGCCACTATTCATCAGCCCCAGCATTTT. Supplemented by reference TRBV7-2 and TRBJ1-5, the full variable domain reads GAGVSQSPSNKVTEKGKDVELRCDPISGHTALYWYRQSLGQGLEFLIYFQGNSAPDKSGLPSDRFSAERTGGSVSTLTIQRTQQEDSAVYLCASSPRVATIHQPQHFGDGTRLSIL.

This clonotype came up a few times. The genes are TRBV20-1 and TRBJ1-1; possible D gene TRBD1, 6 bases. This CDR3 spans 13 amino acids. Germline loops: CDR1 DFQATT, CDR2 SNEGSKA (reference sequence). Trimming cost V 5 bases and J 5 bases, with 15 bases left between them. CDR3 nucleotide sequence: TGCAGTGCTTCCGGACAGCGGGAAACTGAAGCTTTCTTT. It specifies CSASGQRETEAFF.

This clonotype was counted a few times. The J gene is TRBJ1-6, the V gene TRBV6-1; tentative D call: TRBD1 (6 bases). Germline assignment: CDR1 MNHNS and CDR2 SASEGT. The CDR3 is 15 amino acids. V lost 5 bases and J lost 8, with 16 bases in between. DNA for the CDR3: TGTGCCAGCAGTAGGGGGACAAAAGAATATTCACCCCTCCACTTT. This gives the protein CASSRGTKEYSPLHF.

The CDR3 nucleotides are TGTGCCAGCAGTTCCCTACAGGGGAATGAGCAGTTCTTC. Its translation: CASSSLQGNEQFF. The chain combines TRBV12-3 or TRBV12-4 with TRBJ2-1; TRBD1 agrees at 7 bases. The J segment lost 7 bases and the V segment lost 4 bases, leaving 4 bases of the junction unmatched. This CDR3 comprises 13 residues.

The chain combines TRBV20-1 with TRBJ2-5; D not certain. CDR3 length: 12 residues. V was trimmed by 1 base and J by 4 bases, leaving 7 bases between them. Germline V lookup: CDR1 DFQATT, CDR2 SNEGSKA (reference sequence). CDR3 nucleotide sequence: TGCAGTGCTAGAGGGGAACGAGAGACCCAGTACTTC. As protein: CSARGERETQYF.

This chain links TRBV10-2 with TRBJ2-5; maybe TRBD2 (6 bases). In germline, CDR1 is WSHSY, CDR2 SAAADI. CDR3 length equals 14 residues. The V end was cut by 3 bases, the J end by 2 bases, with 10 bases between. The CDR3 DNA follows: TGCGCCAGCAGTGACGGACTATCTCAAGAGACCCAGTACTTC. Translating it yields CASSDGLSQETQYF.

This clonotype was recorded only once. This sequence joins TRBV11-2 and TRBJ2-3, with 9 positions matching TRBD2. The junction had 4 bases not matched to a gene; V was cut back by 1 base and J by 5 bases. The CDR3 is 15 amino acids. From germline, CDR1 is SGHAT and CDR2 FQNNGV. The CDR3 sequence is CASSLVAGGVDTQYF. CDR3 bases: TGTGCCAGCAGCTTAGTCGCGGGGGGGGTAGATACGCAGTATTTT.

Written as DNA, the CDR3 is TGTGCCAGCAGTTACTACCAGAACTATAATTCACCCCTCCACTTT. As protein: CASSYYQNYNSPLHF. The chain has TRBV6-5 and TRBJ1-6; D unresolved. Germline V gene sequence: CDR1 MNHEY, CDR2 SVGAGI. CDR3 length: 15 residues. Trimming left V 1 base short and J 3 bases short, with 7 bases between.

The J gene is TRBJ2-3, the V gene TRBV20-1; 8 positions agree with TRBD2. J was trimmed by 2 bases and V by 3 bases; bases with no gene match: 4. This CDR3 has 14 amino acids. Germline lookup yields CDR1 DFQATT and CDR2 SNEGSKA (reference sequence). The CDR3 region is CSASRRGDTDTQYF. CDR3 DNA sequence: TGCAGTGCTAGTAGGCGGGGGGACACAGATACGCAGTATTTT.

The chain joins TRBV14 to TRBJ1-2; no clear D. This CDR3 is built from 14 residues. Germline V gene lookup returns CDR1 SGHDN and CDR2 FVKESK. Trimming removed 5 bases at V and 5 bases at J, with 15 bases between. DNA for the CDR3: TGTGCCAGCAGCTTTTCGGATGTTGGATATGGCTACACCTTC. Protein sequence: CASSFSDVGYGYTF.

The chain uses TRBV7-9 and TRBJ2-3; D possibly corresponds to TRBD2 (6 bases). V gave up 0 bases and J gave up 3 bases, with 10 bases separating them. The CDR3 totals 15 residues. Germline CDR1 and CDR2: SEHNR and FQNEAQ (reference sequence). The CDR3 sequence is CASSLARRGTDTQYF. The CDR3 coding sequence is TGTGCCAGCAGCTTAGCGCGCCGGGGGACAGATACGCAGTATTTT.

In DNA form, the CDR3 reads TGTGCCAGCAGCTGGACAGGGGGCGGGCAGCCCCAGCATTTT. It translates to CASSWTGGGQPQHF. The chain has TRBV7-9 and TRBJ1-5; 11 positions match TRBD1. Germline V gene sequence: CDR1 SEHNR, CDR2 FQNEAQ (reference sequence). The V gene end was trimmed by 4 bases and the J gene end by 7 bases; junction bases not matched to a gene: 3. The CDR3 is 14 amino acids.